This record covers a single T cell receptor (beta chain). These data are taken from a study of blood T cell repertoires in COVID-19. The overall study: In each case, the material was cDNA or gDNA derived from T cells, B-cell-depleted T cells, or PBMCs.

V lost 5 bases and J 4 bases, leaving 15 bases between the germline ends. Germline V CDR1 and CDR2: SEHNR, FQNEAQ (reference sequence). This CDR3 region has 14 residues. Original handling: Cell counts per sample came from amplifying reference gene primers. Only in-frame clones appear in the TCRdb table, and some are missing; sequencing was by immunoSEQ multiplex PCR. That table is the source of V, J and clone size, and D and trimming were worked out from the DNA. The profile shows just over 650,000 clones, approximately 90% of them singletons. The sequencing sample was made of peripheral blood. V and J are TRBV7-9 and TRBJ2-7; a weak D match, TRBD1 (6 bases). The clonotype originates from a woman aged 18-29 years with acute or convalescent COVID-19. CDR3 sequence: CASSARDIQYEQYF. The CDR3 coding sequence is TGTGCCAGCAGCGCCCGGGACATCCAATACGAGCAGTACTTC.